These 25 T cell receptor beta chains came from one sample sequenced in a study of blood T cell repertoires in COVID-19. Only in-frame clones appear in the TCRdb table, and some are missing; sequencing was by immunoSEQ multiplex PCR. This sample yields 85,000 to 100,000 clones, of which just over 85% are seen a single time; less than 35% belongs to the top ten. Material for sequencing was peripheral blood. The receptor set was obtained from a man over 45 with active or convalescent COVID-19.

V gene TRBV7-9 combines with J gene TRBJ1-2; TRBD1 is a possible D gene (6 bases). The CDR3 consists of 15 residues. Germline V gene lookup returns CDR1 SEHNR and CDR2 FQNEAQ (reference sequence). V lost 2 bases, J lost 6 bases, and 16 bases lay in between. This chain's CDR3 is CASSLRQARRDGYTF. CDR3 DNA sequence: TGTGCCAGCAGCTTACGACAGGCCCGACGTGATGGCTACACCTTC.

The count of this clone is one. The CDR3: CASSEGAARMYEQFF. CDR3 DNA sequence: TGCGCCAGCAGTGAGGGGGCAGCCAGGATGTATGAGCAGTTCTTC. This chain uses TRBV10-1 with TRBJ2-1; TRBD1 might be the D (5 bases). The CDR3 spans 15 residues. The V gene's germline CDR1 is WNHNN and CDR2 SYGVQD (reference sequence). The germline V and J ends were trimmed by 2 bases and 8 bases, with 16 bases remaining between them.

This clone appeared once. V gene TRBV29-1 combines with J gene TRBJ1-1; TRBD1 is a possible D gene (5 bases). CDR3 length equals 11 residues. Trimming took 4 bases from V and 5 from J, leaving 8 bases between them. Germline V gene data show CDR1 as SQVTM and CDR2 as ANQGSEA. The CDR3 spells CSVGQGTEAFF. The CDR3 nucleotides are TGCAGCGTTGGTCAGGGTACTGAAGCTTTCTTT.

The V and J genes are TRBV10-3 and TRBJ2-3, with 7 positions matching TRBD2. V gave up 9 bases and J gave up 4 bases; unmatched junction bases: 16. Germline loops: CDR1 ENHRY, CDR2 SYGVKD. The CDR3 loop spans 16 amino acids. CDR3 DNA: TGTGCCATGGCCATAAGGGGCGGGAGCGGATCAGATACGCAGTATTTT. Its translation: CAMAIRGGSGSDTQYF.

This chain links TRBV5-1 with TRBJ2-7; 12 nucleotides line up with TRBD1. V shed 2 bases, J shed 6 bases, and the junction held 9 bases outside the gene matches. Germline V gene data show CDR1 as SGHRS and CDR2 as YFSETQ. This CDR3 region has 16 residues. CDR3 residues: CASSLRGQGASAEQYF. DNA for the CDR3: TGCGCCAGCAGCTTACGGGGACAGGGGGCTAGCGCCGAGCAGTACTTC. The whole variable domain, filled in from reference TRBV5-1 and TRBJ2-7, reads KAGVTQTPRYLIKTRGQQVTLSCSPISGHRSVSWYQQTPGQGLQFLFEYFSETQRNKGNFPGRFSGRQFSNSRSEMNVSTLELGDSALYLCASSLRGQGASAEQYFGPGTRLTVT.

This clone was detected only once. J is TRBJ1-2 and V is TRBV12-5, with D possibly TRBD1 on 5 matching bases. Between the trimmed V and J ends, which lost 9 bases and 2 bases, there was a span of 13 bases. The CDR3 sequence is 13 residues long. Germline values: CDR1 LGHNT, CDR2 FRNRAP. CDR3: CASALGENYGYTF. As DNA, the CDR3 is TGTGCTAGCGCCCTAGGGGAAAACTATGGCTACACCTTC.

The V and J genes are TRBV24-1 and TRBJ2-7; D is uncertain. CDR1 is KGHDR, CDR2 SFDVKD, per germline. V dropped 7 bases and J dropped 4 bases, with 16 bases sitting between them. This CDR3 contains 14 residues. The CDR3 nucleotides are TGTGCCACCAGGATCCCTACCTACGGGTACGAGCAGTACTTC. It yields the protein CATRIPTYGYEQYF.

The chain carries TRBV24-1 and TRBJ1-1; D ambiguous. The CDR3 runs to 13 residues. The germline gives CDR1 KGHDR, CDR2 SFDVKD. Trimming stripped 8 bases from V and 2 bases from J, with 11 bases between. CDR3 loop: CATNLHSNTEAFF. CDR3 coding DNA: TGTGCCACCAACCTCCACAGTAACACTGAAGCTTTCTTT.

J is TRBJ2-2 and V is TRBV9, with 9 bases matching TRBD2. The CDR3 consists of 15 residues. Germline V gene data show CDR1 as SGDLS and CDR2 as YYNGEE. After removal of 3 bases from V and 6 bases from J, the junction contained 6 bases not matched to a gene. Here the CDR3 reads CASSGILAGAGELFF. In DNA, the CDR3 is TGTGCCAGCAGCGGGATTTTAGCGGGGGCCGGGGAGCTGTTTTTT.

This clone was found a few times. The DNA for the CDR3 is TGTGCCAGCAGCGTAGATACCGGACAGGGGTCTACAACTAATGAAAAACTGTTTTTT. It translates to CASSVDTGQGSTTNEKLFF. The genes are TRBV9 and TRBJ1-4, with 9 bases aligning to TRBD1. Trimming removed 0 bases from V and 0 bases from J; junction bases left unmatched: 9. Germline values: CDR1 SGDLS, CDR2 YYNGEE. This CDR3 has 19 amino acids.

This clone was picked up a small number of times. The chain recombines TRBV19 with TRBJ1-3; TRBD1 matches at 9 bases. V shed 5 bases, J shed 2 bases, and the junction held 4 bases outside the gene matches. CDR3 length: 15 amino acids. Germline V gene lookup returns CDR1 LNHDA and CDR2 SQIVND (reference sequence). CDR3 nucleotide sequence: TGTGCCAGTAGTGGGACAGGGTGGACTGGAAACACCATATATTTT. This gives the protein CASSGTGWTGNTIYF.

The CDR3 loop is CASSLDGEQFF. The CDR3 DNA reads TGTGCCAGCAGCTTAGACGGTGAGCAGTTCTTC. V usage is TRBV7-8 and J usage is TRBJ2-1, with D unresolved. CDR3 length: 11 residues. Germline CDR1 and CDR2: SGHVS and FQNEAQ. Trimming pared 1 base from V and 9 bases from J, leaving 4 bases between. The full variable domain, with the rest looked up from reference TRBV7-8 and TRBJ2-1, is GAGVSQSPRYKVAKRGQDVALRCDPISGHVSLFWYQQALGQGPEFLTYFQNEAQLDKSGLPSDRFFAERPEGSVSTLKIQRTQQEDSAVYLCASSLDGEQFFGPGTRLTVL.

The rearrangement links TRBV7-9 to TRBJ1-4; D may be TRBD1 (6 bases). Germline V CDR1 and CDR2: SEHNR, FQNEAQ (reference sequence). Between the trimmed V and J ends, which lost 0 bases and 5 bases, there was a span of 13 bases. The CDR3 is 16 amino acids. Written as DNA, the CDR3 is TGTGCCAGCAGCTTAGCGGGGACACGGGGAAATGAAAAACTGTTTTTT. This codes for CASSLAGTRGNEKLFF.

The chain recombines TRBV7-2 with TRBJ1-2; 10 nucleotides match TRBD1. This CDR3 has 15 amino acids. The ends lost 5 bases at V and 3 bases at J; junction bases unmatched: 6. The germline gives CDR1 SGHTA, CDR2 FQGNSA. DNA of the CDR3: TGTGCCAGCAGCGTTTACGGGACAGGGGACTATGGCTACACCTTC. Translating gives CASSVYGTGDYGYTF.

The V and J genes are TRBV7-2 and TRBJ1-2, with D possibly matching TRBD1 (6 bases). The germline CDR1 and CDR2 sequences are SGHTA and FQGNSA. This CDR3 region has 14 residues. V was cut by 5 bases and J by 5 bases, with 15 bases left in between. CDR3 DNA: TGTGCCAGCAGCCCGAGGGGGGGGTTATATGGCTACACCTTC. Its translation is CASSPRGGLYGYTF.

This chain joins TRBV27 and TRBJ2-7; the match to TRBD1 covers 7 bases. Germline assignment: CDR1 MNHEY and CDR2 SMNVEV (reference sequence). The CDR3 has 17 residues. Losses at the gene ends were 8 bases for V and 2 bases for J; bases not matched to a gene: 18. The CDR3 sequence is CASGGGRGKGLPYEQYF. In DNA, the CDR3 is TGTGCCAGCGGGGGTGGCAGGGGGAAAGGGTTGCCCTACGAGCAGTACTTC.

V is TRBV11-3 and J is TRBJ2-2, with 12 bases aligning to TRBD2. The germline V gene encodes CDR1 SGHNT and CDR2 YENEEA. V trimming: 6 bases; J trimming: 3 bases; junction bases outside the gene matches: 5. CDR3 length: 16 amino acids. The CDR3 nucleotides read TGTGCCAGCAGTCTAGCGGGAGGGCCTTACACCGGGGAGCTGTTTTTT. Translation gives CASSLAGGPYTGELFF. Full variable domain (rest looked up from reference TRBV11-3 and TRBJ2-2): EAGVVQSPRYKIIEKKQPVAFWCNPISGHNTLYWYLQNLGQGPELLIRYENEEAVDDSQLPKDRFSAERLKGVDSTLKIQPAELGDSAVYLCASSLAGGPYTGELFFGEGSRLTVL.

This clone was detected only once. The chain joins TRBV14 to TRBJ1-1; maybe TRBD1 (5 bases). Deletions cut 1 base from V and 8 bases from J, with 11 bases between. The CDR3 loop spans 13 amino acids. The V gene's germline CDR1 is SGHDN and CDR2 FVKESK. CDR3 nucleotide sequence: TGTGCCAGCAGCCAAGTTCGGGCAGGGGAAGCTTTCTTT. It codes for CASSQVRAGEAFF. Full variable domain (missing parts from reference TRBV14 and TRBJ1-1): EAGVTQFPSHSVIEKGQTVTLRCDPISGHDNLYWYRRVMGKEIKFLLHFVKESKQDESGMPNNRFLAERTGGTYSTLKVQPAELEDSGVYFCASSQVRAGEAFFGQGTRLTVV.

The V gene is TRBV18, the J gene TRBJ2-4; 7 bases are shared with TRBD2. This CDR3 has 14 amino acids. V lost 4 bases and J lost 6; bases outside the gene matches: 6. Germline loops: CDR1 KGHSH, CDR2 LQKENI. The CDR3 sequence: CASSLGTIGNIQYF. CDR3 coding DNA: TGTGCCAGCTCACTCGGGACTATTGGAAACATTCAGTACTTC.

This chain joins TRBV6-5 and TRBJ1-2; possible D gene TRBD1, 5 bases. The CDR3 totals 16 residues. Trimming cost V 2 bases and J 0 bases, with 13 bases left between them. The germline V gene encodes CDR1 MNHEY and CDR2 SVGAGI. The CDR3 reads CASSYRGGEANYGYTF. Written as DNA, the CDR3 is TGTGCCAGCAGTTACAGGGGCGGGGAGGCTAACTATGGCTACACCTTC.

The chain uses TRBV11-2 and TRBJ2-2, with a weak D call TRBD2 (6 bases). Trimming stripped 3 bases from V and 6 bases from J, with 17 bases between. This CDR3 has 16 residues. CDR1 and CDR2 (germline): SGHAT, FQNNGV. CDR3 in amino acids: CASSFFRGGVPGELFF. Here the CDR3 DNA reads TGTGCCAGCAGCTTTTTCCGGGGAGGTGTCCCCGGGGAGCTGTTTTTT. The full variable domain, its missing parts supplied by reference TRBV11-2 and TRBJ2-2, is EAGVAQSPRYKIIEKRQSVAFWCNPISGHATLYWYQQILGQGPKLLIQFQNNGVVDDSQLPKDRFSAERLKGVDSTLKIQPAKLEDSAVYLCASSFFRGGVPGELFFGEGSRLTVL.

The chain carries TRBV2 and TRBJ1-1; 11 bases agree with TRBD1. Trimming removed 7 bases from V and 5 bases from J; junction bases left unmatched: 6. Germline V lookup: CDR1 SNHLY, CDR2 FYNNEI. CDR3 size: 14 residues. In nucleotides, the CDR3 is TGTGCCAGCAATCCGGGACAGGGGGGAACTGAAGCTTTCTTT. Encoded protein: CASNPGQGGTEAFF.

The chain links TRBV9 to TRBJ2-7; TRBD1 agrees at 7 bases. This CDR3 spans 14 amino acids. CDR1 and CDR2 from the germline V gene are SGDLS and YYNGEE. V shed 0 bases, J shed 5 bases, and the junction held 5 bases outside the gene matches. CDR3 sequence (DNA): TGTGCCAGCAGCGTAGAAGGGGGCCTAGACGAGCAGTACTTC. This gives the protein CASSVEGGLDEQYF.

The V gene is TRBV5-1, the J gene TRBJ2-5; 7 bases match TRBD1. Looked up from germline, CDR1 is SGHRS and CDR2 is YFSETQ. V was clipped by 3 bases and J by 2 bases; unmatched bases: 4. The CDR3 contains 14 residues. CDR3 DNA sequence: TGCGCCAGCAGCTCGGGACAGTTACAAGAGACCCAGTACTTC. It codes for CASSSGQLQETQYF.

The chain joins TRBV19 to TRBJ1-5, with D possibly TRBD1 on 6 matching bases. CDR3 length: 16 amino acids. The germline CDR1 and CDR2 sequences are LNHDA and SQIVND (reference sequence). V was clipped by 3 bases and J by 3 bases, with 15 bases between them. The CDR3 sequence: CASSINSGADNQPQHF. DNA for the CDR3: TGTGCCAGTAGTATTAATTCAGGGGCTGACAATCAGCCCCAGCATTTT.